A single sample gave rise to the 2 T cell receptor beta chains below, sequenced in a study of OX40 agonist ivuxolimab in advanced cancers. Here immunoSEQ multiplex PCR was the method, and the copy in TCRdb shows in-frame clones only, minus some. The data contain 51,000 or so clones, 80% to 90% of them seen just once; the ten biggest clones take up 11% to 15%. This material consisted of CD4+ or CD8+ T cells sorted from blood, taken in a trial of the OX40 agonist ivuxolimab. Source of these receptors: an adult with an advanced solid tumor such as melanoma, head and neck, liver or kidney cancer.

The chain recombines TRBV10-3 with TRBJ2-1; possibly TRBD2 for D (5 bases). Trimming pared 6 bases from V and 0 bases from J, leaving 9 bases between. This CDR3 is built from 14 residues. CDR1 and CDR2 from the germline V gene are ENHRY and SYGVKD. This chain's CDR3 is CAISGEYSYNEQFF. The DNA for the CDR3 is TGTGCCATCAGCGGGGAATACTCCTACAATGAGCAGTTCTTC.

The rearrangement joins TRBV4-1 to TRBJ2-1; either TRBD1 or TRBD2 may fit D (6 bases each). Deletions cut 0 bases from V and 6 bases from J, with 15 bases between. This CDR3 region has 16 residues. Looked up from germline, CDR1 is MGHRA and CDR2 is YSYEKL. CDR3 sequence: CASSQEGGAYSNEQFF. As DNA, the CDR3 is TGCGCCAGCAGCCAAGAGGGGGGCGCGTATTCCAATGAGCAGTTCTTC.